This TCR beta chain was retrieved from a study of neurological immune-mediated disorders. Looking at the study overall: A relapsing-remitting course was seen in about 90% of the 34 multiple sclerosis patients and a secondary progressive course in 3.

At least ten counts were recorded for this clonotype. 5'RACE generated cDNA with 10-nucleotide random UMIs. TCRdb used MiXCR to reprocess the 5' RACE reads, holding one entry per CDR3 protein. The sample carries about 95,000 distinct CDR3 sequences, approximately 3.3% recorded once. This TCR derives from a woman younger than 30 with multiple sclerosis. The sequencing input was PBMCs.

CDR3 sequence reads: CATGARGGEEKLFF. Here the CDR3 DNA reads TGTGCCACAGGGGCTCGAGGTGGGGAGGAAAAACTGTTTTTT. The genes are TRBV10-3 and TRBJ1-4; possibly TRBD1 for D (6 bases). The CDR3 has 14 residues. The germline V gene encodes CDR1 ENHRY and CDR2 SYGVKD. The V and J ends lost 10 bases and 8 bases respectively, with 20 bases between them.